These 27 T cell receptor beta chains came from one sample sequenced in a study of cytomegalovirus exposure and HLA in healthy donors. The PCR contained 60 Vbeta and 13 Jbeta primers. Here immunoSEQ multiplex PCR was the method, and the copy in TCRdb shows in-frame clones only, minus some. The table includes 95,000 to 100,000 clones, roughly 79% detected once. The sequenced sample consisted of PBMCs. Receptors originate from a woman aged 40 to 50 in good health and CMV-seronegative.

V is TRBV27 and J is TRBJ2-4, with 12 bases lining up with TRBD2. The CDR3 sequence is 16 residues long. Looked up from germline, CDR1 is MNHEY and CDR2 is SMNVEV (reference sequence). Trimming took 7 bases from V and 9 from J; bases not matched to a gene: 13. CDR3 nucleotides: TGTGCCAGCAAGGGACTAGCGGGTTCCGGACTGGGCATTCAGTACTTC. Its protein is CASKGLAGSGLGIQYF.

The chain is built from TRBV7-9 and TRBJ1-2; no reliable D call. Germline V gives CDR1 SEHNR, CDR2 FQNEAQ (reference sequence). V lost 2 bases to trimming and J lost 1 base, with 14 bases between them. CDR3 length: 16 residues. CDR3 sequence (DNA): TGTGCCAGCAGCTTACCGGCGGGTGCGGGTAACTATGGCTACACCTTC. It codes for CASSLPAGAGNYGYTF.

V is TRBV11-2 and J is TRBJ2-7, with TRBD2 matching over 10 bases. Germline V gene lookup returns CDR1 SGHAT and CDR2 FQNNGV. With 1 base clipped from V and 0 bases from J, the junction kept 6 bases outside the gene matches. This CDR3 contains 17 residues. The CDR3 protein is CASSLGLAGASSYEQYF. The CDR3 bases are TGTGCCAGCAGCTTAGGGCTAGCGGGAGCTAGCTCCTACGAGCAGTACTTC.

The rearrangement links TRBV4-2 to TRBJ2-1, with 11 bases identical to TRBD2. The CDR3 runs 17 residues. Germline loops: CDR1 LGHNA, CDR2 YNFKEQ. V lost 1 base, J lost 7 bases, and 9 bases stayed unmatched. Written as DNA, the CDR3 is TGTGCCAGCAGCCAAGGGCTTCGTAGCGGGGGGGCGAATGAGCAGTTCTTC. As protein: CASSQGLRSGGANEQFF.

The chain employs TRBV29-1 and TRBJ2-3; maybe TRBD2 (5 bases). Per germline, CDR1 SQVTM and CDR2 ANQGSEA. The CDR3 consists of 12 residues. The germline V and J ends were trimmed by 3 bases and 4 bases, with 8 bases remaining between them. In nucleotides, the CDR3 is TGCAGCGTTGACGAGGGCGCAGATACGCAGTATTTT. This encodes CSVDEGADTQYF.

Turning to this clone: One end of the junction is discordant with germline, which a read error may explain. The rearrangement joins TRBV7-9 to TRBJ1-2; D gene ambiguous. The CDR3 is 13 amino acids. Looked up from germline, CDR1 is SEHNR and CDR2 is FQNEAQ (reference sequence). The DNA of the CDR3 is TGTTCCAGCAGTTCGCCGACGGGCTATGGCTACACCTTC. Translated, it gives CSSSSPTGYGYTF. Variable domain in full (rest from reference TRBV7-9 and TRBJ1-2): DTGVSQNPRHKITKRGQNVTFRCDPISEHNRLYWYRQTLGQGPEFLTYFQNEAQLEKSRLLSDRFSAERPKGSFSTLEIQRTEQGDSAMYLCSSSSPTGYGYTFGSGTRLTVV.

The chain couples TRBV4-2 to TRBJ1-4, with TRBD1 identical over 7 bases. With V trimmed by 0 bases and J by 6 bases, 4 bases remained unmatched. This CDR3 region has 15 residues. CDR1 and CDR2 from the germline V gene are LGHNA and YNFKEQ. The DNA of the CDR3 is TGTGCCAGCAGCCAAGAGTACAGGGGCCATGAAAAACTGTTTTTT. This sequence encodes CASSQEYRGHEKLFF.

This clone was detected once. The CDR3 region is CASSLQGIREQFF. The CDR3 nucleotides are TGTGCCAGCAGCTTGCAGGGGATAAGGGAGCAGTTCTTC. J is TRBJ2-1 and V is TRBV7-2; possibly TRBD1 for D (6 bases). The CDR3 runs to 13 residues. The V end was cut by 3 bases, the J end by 10 bases, with 13 bases between. Germline V gives CDR1 SGHTA, CDR2 FQGNSA.

The chain employs TRBV6-6 and TRBJ2-5; 10 bases match TRBD2. Germline-derived CDR1 and CDR2 are MNHNY and SVGAGI (reference sequence). This CDR3 is built from 15 residues. V trimming: 5 bases; J trimming: 4 bases; junction bases outside the gene matches: 7. The CDR3 is CASSPVAGGGETQYF. DNA for the CDR3: TGTGCCAGCAGTCCCGTAGCGGGGGGCGGAGAGACCCAGTACTTC.

The genes are TRBV5-1 and TRBJ1-1, with D unresolved. The CDR3 is 14 residues long. The ends were cut back, 1 base at V and 1 base at J, with 8 bases in the middle. The germline gives CDR1 SGHRS, CDR2 YFSETQ. The CDR3, as DNA: TGCGCCAGCAGCTTGCGGGTATCGAACACTGAAGCTTTCTTT. Encoded protein: CASSLRVSNTEAFF.

The CDR3: CAWETGSYTEAFF. CDR3 DNA sequence: TGTGCCTGGGAGACAGGGTCGTATACTGAAGCTTTCTTT. The J gene is TRBJ1-1, the V gene TRBV30; 7 bases fit TRBD1. J was trimmed by 5 bases and V by 5 bases; bases with no gene match: 8. The germline gives CDR1 GTSNPN, CDR2 SVGIG (reference sequence). The CDR3 runs 13 residues.

The chain is built from TRBV19 and TRBJ2-3; D unresolved. V lost 6 bases to trimming and J lost 6 bases, with 7 bases between them. CDR1 is LNHDA and CDR2 is SQIVND in the germline V gene (reference sequence). The CDR3 extends over 11 amino acids. The CDR3 sequence: CASRAVDTQYF. Here the CDR3 DNA reads TGTGCCAGTAGGGCGGTGGATACGCAGTATTTT.

This sequence joins TRBV7-3 and TRBJ2-3; D not certain. Germline lookup yields CDR1 SGHTA and CDR2 FQGTGA. Trimming left V 3 bases short and J 6 bases short, with 10 bases between. The length of the CDR3 is 13 residues. The CDR3 sequence: CASSFYLGDTQYF. The DNA of the CDR3 is TGTGCCAGCAGCTTTTACCTTGGCGATACGCAGTATTTT. Looking up the rest from reference TRBV7-3 and TRBJ2-3 gives the full variable domain: GAGVSQTPSNKVTEKGKYVELRCDPISGHTALYWYRQSLGQGPEFLIYFQGTGAADDSGLPNDRFFAVRPEGSVSTLKIQRTERGDSAVYLCASSFYLGDTQYFGPGTRLTVL.

In this sample, this clone turned up a few times. This chain connects TRBV5-1 to TRBJ2-3, with 9 bases aligning to TRBD1. The CDR3 loop spans 15 amino acids. Germline CDR1 reads SGHRS; CDR2 reads YFSETQ. V lost 4 bases and J lost 3; bases outside the gene matches: 6. For the CDR3, the DNA is TGCGCCAGCAGCAAACCGACAGGGGGAACAGATACGCAGTATTTT. It encodes CASSKPTGGTDTQYF.

This sequence joins TRBV7-9 and TRBJ1-4; 8 bases align to TRBD1. The germline V gene encodes CDR1 SEHNR and CDR2 FQNEAQ (reference sequence). The CDR3 is 14 amino acids. Losses at the gene ends were 4 bases for V and 5 bases for J; bases not matched to a gene: 3. DNA for the CDR3: TGTGCCAGCAGCTCACAGGGGGACAATGAAAAACTGTTTTTT. Its protein product is CASSSQGDNEKLFF. Complete variable domain (other parts from reference TRBV7-9 and TRBJ1-4): DTGVSQNPRHKITKRGQNVTFRCDPISEHNRLYWYRQTLGQGPEFLTYFQNEAQLEKSRLLSDRFSAERPKGSFSTLEIQRTEQGDSAMYLCASSSQGDNEKLFFGSGTQLSVL.

This clone was seen a few times. The chain has TRBV11-1 and TRBJ2-2, with a weak D call TRBD2 (6 bases). This CDR3 has 16 residues. In germline, CDR1 is SGHAT, CDR2 FQDESV (reference sequence). Trimming took 5 bases from V and 3 from J, leaving 16 bases between them. In DNA form, the CDR3 reads TGTGCCAGCAGCGCAAGGCAGGGAGGATACACCGGGGAGCTGTTTTTT. Protein: CASSARQGGYTGELFF.

V gene TRBV5-1 combines with J gene TRBJ2-7; 11 bases match TRBD2. This CDR3 spans 16 amino acids. V was clipped by 4 bases and J by 5 bases; unmatched bases: 11. Per germline, CDR1 SGHRS and CDR2 YFSETQ. CDR3 DNA sequence: TGCGCCAGCAGCCCCGAAACCGGGACTAGCGGCAACGAGCAGTACTTC. It yields the protein CASSPETGTSGNEQYF. Full variable domain (outside the CDR3, taken from reference TRBV5-1 and TRBJ2-7): KAGVTQTPRYLIKTRGQQVTLSCSPISGHRSVSWYQQTPGQGLQFLFEYFSETQRNKGNFPGRFSGRQFSNSRSEMNVSTLELGDSALYLCASSPETGTSGNEQYFGPGTRLTVT.

This clone was observed a handful of times. The chain has TRBV29-1 and TRBJ2-2; D is perhaps TRBD2 (6 bases). This CDR3 has 15 residues. V lost 4 bases, J lost 4 bases, and 16 bases lay in between. Germline V gene data show CDR1 as SQVTM and CDR2 as ANQGSEA. In DNA form, the CDR3 reads TGCAGCGTTGTGTCTGGAGGGGACCTCACCGGGGAGCTGTTTTTT. This sequence encodes CSVVSGGDLTGELFF.

The V and J genes are TRBV6-5 and TRBJ1-1, with TRBD1 as a possible D gene (6 bases). CDR1 and CDR2 (germline): MNHEY, SVGAGI. The CDR3 covers 15 residues. Trimming took 6 bases from V and 0 from J, leaving 14 bases between them. CDR3 sequence: CASREIDRLNTEAFF. CDR3 coding DNA: TGTGCCAGCAGAGAAATCGACAGGCTGAACACTGAAGCTTTCTTT.

The J gene is TRBJ2-1, the V gene TRBV10-1, with D perhaps TRBD2 (5 bases). This CDR3 has 13 residues. The V end lost 11 bases, the J end lost 5 bases, and 16 bases lay between the germline ends. Germline CDR1 WNHNN, CDR2 SYGVQD (reference sequence). The CDR3 region is CAGTGASNNEQFF. DNA for the CDR3: TGCGCCGGTACGGGTGCTAGCAACAATGAGCAGTTCTTC.

V and J are TRBV4-3 and TRBJ2-3; 7 bases are a match to TRBD2. CDR1 LGHNA and CDR2 YSLEER come from the germline V gene. V shed 0 bases and J 14 bases; nucleotides not matched to a gene: 11. The CDR3 loop spans 14 amino acids. The CDR3 nucleotides read TGCGCCAGCAGCCAAGATCACGGGGGGATCATGGGGTATTTT. Protein: CASSQDHGGIMGYF.

The rearrangement links TRBV5-6 to TRBJ1-2; TRBD1 agrees at 8 bases. The CDR3 runs to 14 residues. V dropped 2 bases and J dropped 2; count of bases not matched to a gene: 2. Germline V gene lookup returns CDR1 SGHDT and CDR2 YYEEEE. CDR3 DNA: TGTGCCAGCAGCTTAACAGGGGGGAACTATGGCTACACCTTC. It codes for CASSLTGGNYGYTF.

The J gene is TRBJ2-7, the V gene TRBV6-5, with D perhaps TRBD1 (6 bases). The CDR3 has 15 amino acids. Germline V gene sequence: CDR1 MNHEY, CDR2 SVGAGI. V lost 0 bases to trimming and J lost 1 base, with 10 bases between them. In nucleotides, the CDR3 is TGTGCCAGCAGTTACTCGGGGACACCTTCCTACGAGCAGTACTTC. Translated, it gives CASSYSGTPSYEQYF.

This clone was seen only once. The V gene is TRBV6-5, the J gene TRBJ2-1; 7 nucleotides match TRBD2. CDR1 and CDR2 (germline): MNHEY, SVGAGI. The CDR3 runs 15 residues. The V segment lost 5 bases and the J segment 3 bases; nucleotides outside the gene matches: 7. The CDR3 loop is CASSLSGNNYNEQFF. CDR3 nucleotides: TGTGCCAGCAGTCTCAGCGGGAACAACTACAATGAGCAGTTCTTC.

V and J are TRBV15 and TRBJ2-7; D perhaps matches TRBD2 (5 bases). V lost 5 bases to trimming and J lost 0 bases, with 17 bases between them. Germline CDR1 and CDR2: LNHNV and YYDKDF (reference sequence). CDR3 length: 16 residues. CDR3 protein: CATSPRVQLVSYEQYF. CDR3 nucleotide sequence: TGTGCCACCAGCCCGAGGGTACAGTTGGTCTCCTACGAGCAGTACTTC.

This clone was counted a few times. This chain links TRBV4-1 with TRBJ2-5; TRBD1 is a possible D gene (6 bases). Germline assignment: CDR1 MGHRA and CDR2 YSYEKL. The germline V and J ends were trimmed by 2 bases and 5 bases, with 18 bases remaining between them. The CDR3 totals 16 residues. Here the CDR3 reads CASSQMMTLRGETQYF. Here the CDR3 DNA reads TGCGCCAGCAGCCAAATGATGACCCTGAGGGGGGAGACCCAGTACTTC.

The chain uses TRBV27 and TRBJ1-2; 10 bases are a match to TRBD1. The CDR3 extends over 13 amino acids. Germline CDR1 reads MNHEY; CDR2 reads SMNVEV (reference sequence). V was pared by 4 bases and J by 7 bases, with 3 bases of the junction left unmatched. The CDR3 region is CASSSWTGGGYTF. DNA of the CDR3: TGTGCCAGCAGTTCCTGGACAGGGGGTGGCTACACCTTC.